Presented here are 28 T cell receptor beta chains from one specimen sequenced in a study of T cell repertoires and HLA-DP antigens. Here immunoSEQ multiplex PCR was the method, and the copy in TCRdb shows in-frame clones only, minus some. The table has approximately 86,000 clones, roughly 86% seen once; the top ten hold 1.5% to 2%. These receptors have no identified antigens. Sequenced: CD4+ T cells from PBMCs. The receptors here all came from a man over 45 in good health and CMV-seronegative.

The V and J genes are TRBV5-5 and TRBJ2-2; D remains ambiguous. The CDR3 covers 13 residues. V lost 0 bases and J lost 4, with 4 bases in between. Germline V gene sequence: CDR1 SGHKS, CDR2 YYEKEE (reference sequence). CDR3 residues: CASSLGGTGELFF. CDR3 bases: TGTGCCAGCAGCTTGGGGGGCACCGGGGAGCTGTTTTTT.

The chain carries TRBV2 and TRBJ2-1, with 7 bases identical to TRBD2. This CDR3 is built from 15 residues. The ends lost 6 bases at V and 2 bases at J; junction bases unmatched: 7. The germline CDR1 and CDR2 sequences are SNHLY and FYNNEI. This CDR3 is CASSEGLNPYNEQFF. The CDR3 region has the DNA TGTGCCAGCAGCGAGGGACTAAACCCCTACAATGAGCAGTTCTTC.

The chain links TRBV7-9 to TRBJ2-7, with D tentatively TRBD1 (5 bases). V gave up 5 bases and J gave up 2 bases, with 7 bases separating them. CDR3 size: 12 residues. The germline CDR1 and CDR2 sequences are SEHNR and FQNEAQ (reference sequence). CDR3 nucleotides: TGTGCCAGCAGCCGGACACCCTACGAGCAGTACTTC. This sequence encodes CASSRTPYEQYF.

This chain joins TRBV7-2 and TRBJ2-7; TRBD1 might be the D (5 bases). V was trimmed by 1 base and J by 2 bases, leaving 12 bases between them. Germline V gives CDR1 SGHTA, CDR2 FQGNSA. This CDR3 contains 15 residues. The DNA for the CDR3 is TGTGCCAGCAGCTTAGAGGCAGGGTCAGCCTACGAGCAGTACTTC. It is translated as CASSLEAGSAYEQYF.

The genes are TRBV13 and TRBJ1-4, with 9 positions matching TRBD1. CDR3 length: 16 residues. Trimming took 5 bases from V and 7 from J; bases not matched to a gene: 11. Germline V gene sequence: CDR1 PRHDT, CDR2 FYEKMQ (reference sequence). Written as DNA, the CDR3 is TGTGCCAGCAGCACTACCACAGGGGGCACTGGTGAAAAACTGTTTTTT. Translating gives CASSTTTGGTGEKLFF.

This clone came up once. This sequence joins TRBV19 and TRBJ2-7; 11 bases map to TRBD1. In germline, CDR1 is LNHDA, CDR2 SQIVND (reference sequence). The CDR3 loop spans 14 amino acids. With V trimmed by 5 bases and J by 7 bases, 7 bases remained unmatched. The CDR3 DNA follows: TGTGCCAGTAGTTTCCGGACAGGGGGCTTTGAGCAGTACTTC. It codes for CASSFRTGGFEQYF.

The V call is TRBV30, the J call TRBJ2-5; 11 positions agree with TRBD2. J was trimmed by 0 bases and V by 8 bases; bases with no gene match: 14. This CDR3 is 17 amino acids long. Germline CDR1 GTSNPN, CDR2 SVGIG (reference sequence). The CDR3 is CALGASGRLRNQETQYF. The CDR3 coding sequence is TGTGCCCTCGGGGCTAGCGGGAGGTTACGAAACCAAGAGACCCAGTACTTC.

This clone has only a few counts. The chain links TRBV19 to TRBJ2-7; 10 nucleotides align to TRBD1. V dropped 2 bases and J dropped 2; count of bases not matched to a gene: 3. Per the germline V gene, CDR1 is LNHDA and CDR2 is SQIVND (reference sequence). The CDR3 sequence is 15 residues long. The CDR3 loop is CASSITGQGAYEQYF. As DNA, the CDR3 is TGTGCCAGTAGTATAACAGGACAGGGGGCCTACGAGCAGTACTTC.

V usage is TRBV4-1 and J usage is TRBJ1-4; D not certain. The CDR3 extends over 13 amino acids. Per germline, CDR1 MGHRA and CDR2 YSYEKL. The V end was cut by 1 base, the J end by 8 bases, with 8 bases between. This CDR3 reads CASSQGITEKLFF. CDR3 bases: TGCGCCAGCAGCCAAGGCATTACCGAAAAACTGTTTTTT.

The chain is built from TRBV7-9 and TRBJ2-5; D gene ambiguous. The CDR3 totals 14 residues. With 8 bases removed from V and 5 bases from J, the gap between germline ends came to 18 bases. Germline V gives CDR1 SEHNR, CDR2 FQNEAQ (reference sequence). This CDR3 reads CASPPPILPETQYF. The DNA of the CDR3 is TGTGCCAGCCCTCCTCCGATTTTACCGGAGACCCAGTACTTC. The whole variable domain, remainder taken from reference TRBV7-9 and TRBJ2-5, is DTGVSQNPRHKITKRGQNVTFRCDPISEHNRLYWYRQTLGQGPEFLTYFQNEAQLEKSRLLSDRFSAERPKGSFSTLEIQRTEQGDSAMYLCASPPPILPETQYFGPGTRLLVL.

This chain links TRBV9 with TRBJ2-5, with 12 nucleotides matching TRBD2. This CDR3 is 16 amino acids long. Trimming took 4 bases from V and 5 from J; bases not matched to a gene: 9. Germline CDR1 reads SGDLS; CDR2 reads YYNGEE. CDR3 sequence reads: CASSPGGLAGSETQYF. The CDR3 DNA sequence: TGTGCCAGCAGCCCAGGAGGACTAGCGGGGTCCGAGACCCAGTACTTC.

The V and J genes are TRBV2 and TRBJ2-1, with TRBD2 as a possible D gene (6 bases). The CDR3 covers 13 residues. Germline V gene data show CDR1 as SNHLY and CDR2 as FYNNEI. Trimming stripped 6 bases from V and 10 bases from J, with 16 bases between. CDR3 loop: CASRKAGQAEQFF. The CDR3 DNA follows: TGTGCCAGCAGAAAGGCGGGGCAAGCCGAGCAGTTCTTC.

The gene calls are TRBV6-1 and TRBJ1-4; D remains ambiguous. The CDR3 spans 14 residues. V lost 3 bases to trimming and J lost 8 bases, with 13 bases between them. Germline CDR1 reads MNHNS; CDR2 reads SASEGT. The CDR3 region is CASSDFGIREKLFF. CDR3 sequence (DNA): TGTGCCAGCAGTGATTTCGGTATCAGGGAAAAACTGTTTTTT.

The chain recombines TRBV6-5 with TRBJ1-3; D is possibly TRBD1 (5 bases). The CDR3 covers 15 residues. Per germline, CDR1 MNHEY and CDR2 SVGAGI. V was cut by 6 bases and J by 2 bases, with 14 bases left in between. Here the CDR3 DNA reads TGTGCCAGCAGCCTAGGGACGGAAACTGGAAACACCATATATTTT. This gives the protein CASSLGTETGNTIYF.

V gene TRBV4-3 combines with J gene TRBJ2-2; D is ambiguous. The CDR3 totals 14 residues. Trimming pared 0 bases from V and 7 bases from J, leaving 9 bases between. The germline V gene has CDR1 LGHNA and CDR2 YSLEER. In DNA form, the CDR3 reads TGCGCCAGCAGCCAAGATGCTGCAATCGGGGAGCTGTTTTTT. It encodes CASSQDAAIGELFF.

This clone appeared a single time. The rearrangement joins TRBV5-1 to TRBJ1-1, with D tentatively TRBD1 (6 bases). Deletions cut 3 bases from V and 2 bases from J, with 11 bases between. CDR1 is SGHRS and CDR2 is YFSETQ in the germline V gene. The CDR3 has 14 amino acids. The CDR3 is CASSSTQGNTEAFF. CDR3 nucleotide sequence: TGCGCCAGCAGCTCGACACAGGGTAACACTGAAGCTTTCTTT.

The V and J genes are TRBV4-1 and TRBJ2-1; TRBD1 agrees at 7 bases. The CDR3 loop spans 16 amino acids. Germline V CDR1 and CDR2: MGHRA, YSYEKL. The V and J ends lost 0 bases and 4 bases, in that order; junction bases with no gene match: 6. The CDR3 DNA sequence: TGCGCCAGCAGCCAAGACCTAGGGGGCGCTTACAATGAGCAGTTCTTC. Translating it yields CASSQDLGGAYNEQFF.

This rearrangement joins TRBV5-1 to TRBJ2-5; 8 bases map to TRBD2. After removal of 1 base from V and 2 bases from J, the junction contained 1 base not matched to a gene. The germline V gene has CDR1 SGHRS and CDR2 YFSETQ. This CDR3 spans 14 amino acids. For the CDR3, the DNA is TGCGCCAGCAGCTTGACTAGCGGACAAGAGACCCAGTACTTC. It specifies CASSLTSGQETQYF.

This clone showed up just once. V is TRBV25-1 and J is TRBJ1-4; maybe TRBD1 (5 bases). The V gene lost 8 bases and the J gene lost 5 bases, with 18 bases spanning the gap. From germline, CDR1 is MGHDK and CDR2 SYGVNS. The CDR3 is made up of 15 amino acids. The CDR3 bases are TGTGCCAGCCGGGGGACCGGGGTGTCGAATGAAAAACTGTTTTTT. Protein: CASRGTGVSNEKLFF.

This chain links TRBV9 with TRBJ1-3, with unresolved D. Germline values: CDR1 SGDLS, CDR2 YYNGEE. There are 14 residues in the CDR3. Trimming cost V 0 bases and J 2 bases, with 6 bases left between them. The CDR3 sequence: CASSVAGAGNTIYF. CDR3 sequence (DNA): TGTGCCAGCAGCGTAGCTGGGGCTGGAAACACCATATATTTT.

This clone was seen a few times. CDR3 residues: CASSPHGGAADTQYF. The CDR3 DNA reads TGTGCCAGCTCCCCCCATGGGGGGGCGGCGGATACGCAGTATTTT. This rearrangement joins TRBV25-1 to TRBJ2-3, with D tentatively TRBD2 (7 bases). The CDR3 runs 15 residues. The germline V and J ends were trimmed by 8 bases and 6 bases, with 21 bases remaining between them. The germline gives CDR1 MGHDK, CDR2 SYGVNS.

The rearrangement joins TRBV28 to TRBJ1-2; D is unclear. Germline V gene lookup returns CDR1 MDHEN and CDR2 SYDVKM. This CDR3 has 12 amino acids. Deletions cut 5 bases from V and 10 bases from J, with 14 bases between. The CDR3 is CASSTDSRYYTF. The CDR3 coding sequence is TGTGCCAGCAGTACCGATTCCAGATACTACACCTTC.

This clone has more than one count but fewer than ten. V is TRBV5-8 and J is TRBJ2-5; TRBD2 matches at 12 bases. The CDR3 totals 15 residues. Trimming cost V 4 bases and J 2 bases; bases outside gene matches: 3. The V gene's germline CDR1 is SGHTS and CDR2 YDEGEE. CDR3 DNA: TGTGCCAGCAGCACTAGCGGGAGGCGACAAGAGACCCAGTACTTC. Protein product: CASSTSGRRQETQYF.

The rearrangement uses TRBV28 and TRBJ1-3; perhaps TRBD1 as D (6 bases). V shed 6 bases and J shed 2 bases, with 11 bases lying between them. The CDR3 length is 14 residues. Germline V gene sequence: CDR1 MDHEN, CDR2 SYDVKM. The CDR3 DNA reads as TGTGCCAGCAGCCCCAACAGGGCTGGAAACACCATATATTTT. Its protein product is CASSPNRAGNTIYF.

The chain links TRBV6-6 to TRBJ1-2; D perhaps matches TRBD1 (5 bases). This CDR3 comprises 12 residues. Germline loops: CDR1 MNHNY, CDR2 SVGAGI (reference sequence). The V end was cut by 5 bases, the J end by 6 bases, with 10 bases between. CDR3 region: CASSTPGDGYTF. CDR3 sequence (DNA): TGTGCCAGCAGTACCCCGGGGGATGGCTACACCTTC.

This clone has only one observation. This chain uses TRBV7-2 with TRBJ1-6, with TRBD1 identical over 10 bases. This CDR3 contains 15 residues. Per germline, CDR1 SGHTA and CDR2 FQGNSA. The ends lost 3 bases at V and 9 bases at J; junction bases unmatched: 5. CDR3 sequence: CASSFRRQGASPLHF. In DNA form, the CDR3 reads TGTGCCAGCAGCTTTCGAAGACAGGGGGCTTCACCCCTCCACTTT.

Here the CDR3 DNA reads TGTGCCAGCAGCTTGGATCAGGTCAGGTGGAGCACCGGGGAGCTGTTTTTT. Its translation is CASSLDQVRWSTGELFF. The chain recombines TRBV5-4 with TRBJ2-2; D gene ambiguous. Germline lookup yields CDR1 SGHNT and CDR2 YYREEE (reference sequence). This CDR3 spans 17 amino acids. V lost 0 bases and J lost 4, with 16 bases in between.

The genes are TRBV5-5 and TRBJ2-2; 11 bases align to TRBD2. Germline values: CDR1 SGHKS, CDR2 YYEKEE (reference sequence). Losses at the gene ends were 0 bases for V and 7 bases for J; bases not matched to a gene: 8. CDR3 length: 17 amino acids. Here the CDR3 DNA reads TGTGCCAGCAGCTTGGGACTAGCGGGGTTCCGCGGCGGGGAGCTGTTTTTT. It translates to CASSLGLAGFRGGELFF. Combining the CDR3 with reference TRBV5-5 and TRBJ2-2 gives the whole variable domain DAGVTQSPTHLIKTRGQQVTLRCSPISGHKSVSWYQQVLGQGPQFIFQYYEKEERGRGNFPDRFSARQFPNYSSELNVNALLLGDSALYLCASSLGLAGFRGGELFFGEGSRLTVL.